This is a list of T cell receptor beta chains from one sample in a study of Ad26.COV2.S vaccination and SARS-CoV-2 variants. TCRdb keeps only in-frame clones here, not all; method: immunoSEQ multiplex PCR. The sample yields over 300,000 clones, 83% seen once. This specimen consisted of peripheral blood, obtained in a trial of Ad26.COV2.S vaccine versus placebo. These receptors originate from a person between 18 and 59 years old who received the Ad26.COV2.S COVID-19 vaccine or a placebo. Each CDR3 is given with its conserved first and last residue.

TRBJ2-1	TRBV2	CASRGPRGGNEQFF
TRBJ2-7	TRBV6-5	CASSYQPGLYEQYF
TRBJ2-7	TRBV10-3	CAISANRGDSYEQYF
TRBJ2-1	TRBV11-2	CASGFLRYGRQYNEQFF
TRBJ1-6	TRBV27	CASSASPLGSSPLHF
TRBJ2-2	TRBV15	CATSRDRTSENTGELFF
TRBJ1-1	TRBV11-3	CASSLGLYMNTEAFF
TRBJ2-1	TRBV19	CASSIGLAHEQFF
TRBJ1-1	TRBV6-5	CASSIQGTEAFF
TRBJ2-3	TRBV11-2	CASMPLAGTDTQYF
TRBJ2-4	TRBV7-2	CASSPLGTSAPKNIQYF
TRBJ1-1	TRBV7-3	CASSYQGSNTEAFF
TRBJ1-2	TRBV28	CASRVTGQRGYGYTF
TRBJ2-2	TRBV19	CASSPLPGLSKVTGELFF
TRBJ2-7	TRBV7-2	CASSWGGVLGAPYEQYF
TRBJ1-6	TRBV19	CASSIEAGENSPLHF
TRBJ2-7	TRBV2	CASVPGRYYEQYF
TRBJ2-1	TRBV6-1	CASSESPEPYNEQFF
TRBJ2-1	TRBV9	CASSGPQGYNEQFF
TRBJ2-7	TRBV6-2/TRBV6-3	CASSTRLTRQYF
TRBJ2-1	TRBV18	CASSPLGGSYNEQFF
TRBJ1-5	TRBV19	CASSIGSQPQHF